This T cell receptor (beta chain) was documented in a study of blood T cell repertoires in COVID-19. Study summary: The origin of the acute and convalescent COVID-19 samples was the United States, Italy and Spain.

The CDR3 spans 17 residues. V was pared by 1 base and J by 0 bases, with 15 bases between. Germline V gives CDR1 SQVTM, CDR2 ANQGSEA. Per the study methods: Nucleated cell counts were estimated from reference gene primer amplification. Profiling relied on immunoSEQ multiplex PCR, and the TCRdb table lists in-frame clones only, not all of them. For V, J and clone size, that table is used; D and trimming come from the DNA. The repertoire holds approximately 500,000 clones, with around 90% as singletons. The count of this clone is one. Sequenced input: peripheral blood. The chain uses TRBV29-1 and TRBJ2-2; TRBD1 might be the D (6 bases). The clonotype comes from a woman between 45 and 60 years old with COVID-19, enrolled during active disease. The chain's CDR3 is CSVEGRGGTSNTGELFF. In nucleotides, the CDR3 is TGCAGCGTTGAAGGGCGAGGGGGTACCTCGAACACCGGGGAGCTGTTTTTT.